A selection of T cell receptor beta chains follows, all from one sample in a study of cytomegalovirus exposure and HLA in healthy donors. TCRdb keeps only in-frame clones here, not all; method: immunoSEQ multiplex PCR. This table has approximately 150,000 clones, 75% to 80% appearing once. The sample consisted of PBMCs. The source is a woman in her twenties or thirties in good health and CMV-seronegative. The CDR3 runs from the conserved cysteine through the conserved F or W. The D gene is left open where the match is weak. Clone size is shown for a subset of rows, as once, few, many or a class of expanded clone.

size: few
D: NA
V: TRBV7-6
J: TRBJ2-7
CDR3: CASSYGNYYEQYF

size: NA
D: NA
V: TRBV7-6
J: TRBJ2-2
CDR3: CASSSQTGNTGELFF

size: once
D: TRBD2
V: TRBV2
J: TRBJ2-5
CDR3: CASSQLAGGVQETQYF

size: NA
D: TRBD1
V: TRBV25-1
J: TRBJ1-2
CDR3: CASTRGTGRGDGYTF

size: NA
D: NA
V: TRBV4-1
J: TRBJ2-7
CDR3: CASSQELGDSSYEQYF

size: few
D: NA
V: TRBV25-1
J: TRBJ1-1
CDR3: CASRVGRNTEAFF

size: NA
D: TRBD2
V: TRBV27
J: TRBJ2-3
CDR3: CASSLLAGSTDTQYF

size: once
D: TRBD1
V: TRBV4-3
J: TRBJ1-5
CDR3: CASSQGQGGKPQHF

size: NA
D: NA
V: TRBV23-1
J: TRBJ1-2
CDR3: CASSQWRNYGYTF

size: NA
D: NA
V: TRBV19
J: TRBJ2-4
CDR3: CASRHGNIQYF

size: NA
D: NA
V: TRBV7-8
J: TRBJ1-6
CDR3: CASSLEQGVVNSPLHF

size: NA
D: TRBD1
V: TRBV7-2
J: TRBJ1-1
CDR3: CASSWAGTEPSEAFF

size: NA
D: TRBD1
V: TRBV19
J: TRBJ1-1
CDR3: CASTKKGTVNTEAFF

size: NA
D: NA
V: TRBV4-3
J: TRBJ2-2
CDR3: CASSQGEAGELFF

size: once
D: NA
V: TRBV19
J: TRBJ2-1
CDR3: CASTPLAGGYNEQFF

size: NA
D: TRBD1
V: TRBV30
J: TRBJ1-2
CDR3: CAWSTGTGGYGYTF

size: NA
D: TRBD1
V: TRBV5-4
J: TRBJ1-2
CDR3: CASSVPQGAGGYTF

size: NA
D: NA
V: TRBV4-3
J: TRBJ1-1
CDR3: CASSQVPGGVNTEAFF

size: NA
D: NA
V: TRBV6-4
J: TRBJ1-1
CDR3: CASSDSTEGNTEAFF

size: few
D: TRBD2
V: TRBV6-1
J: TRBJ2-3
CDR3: CASSVTAGWSTDTQYF

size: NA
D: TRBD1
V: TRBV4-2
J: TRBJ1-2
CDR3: CASSPAAGTGGYYGYTF

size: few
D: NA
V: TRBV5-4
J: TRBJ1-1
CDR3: CASSLKKGAGAEAFF

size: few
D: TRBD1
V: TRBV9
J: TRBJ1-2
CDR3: CASSIGGTGGGSTF

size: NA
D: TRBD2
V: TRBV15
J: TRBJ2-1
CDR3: CATSLRGGLNEQFF

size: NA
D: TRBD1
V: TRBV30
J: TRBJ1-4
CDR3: CAWTQGALNEKLFF

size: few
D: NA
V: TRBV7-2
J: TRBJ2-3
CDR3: CASSFSREGTDTQYF

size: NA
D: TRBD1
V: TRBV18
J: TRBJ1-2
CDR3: CASSPGQGVFSYGYTF

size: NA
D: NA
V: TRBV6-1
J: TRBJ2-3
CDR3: CASSEDPGPSTDTQYF

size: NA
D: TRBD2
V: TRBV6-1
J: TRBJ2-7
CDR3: CASRTGGSYEQYF

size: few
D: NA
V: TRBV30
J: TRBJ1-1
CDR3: CAWRRNTEAFF

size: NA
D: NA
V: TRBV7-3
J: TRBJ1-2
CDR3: CASSLTPGVGYTF

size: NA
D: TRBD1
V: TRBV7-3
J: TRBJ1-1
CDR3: CASSSSSHGTGGADTEAFF

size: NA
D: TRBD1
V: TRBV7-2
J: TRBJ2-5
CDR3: CASSLLGTGLQETQYF

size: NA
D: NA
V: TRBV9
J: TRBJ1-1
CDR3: CASSVQSGGETTEAFF

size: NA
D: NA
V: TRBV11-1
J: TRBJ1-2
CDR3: CASSLGGAGGYTF

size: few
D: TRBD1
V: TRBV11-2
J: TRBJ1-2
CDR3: CASSGRPGGVDGYTF

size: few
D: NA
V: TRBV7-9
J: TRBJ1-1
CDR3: CASSLFAGRPMNTEAFF

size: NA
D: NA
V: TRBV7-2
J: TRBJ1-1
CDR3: CASSSALRNTEAFF

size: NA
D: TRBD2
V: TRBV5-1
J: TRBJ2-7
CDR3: CASSLEGREGEQYF

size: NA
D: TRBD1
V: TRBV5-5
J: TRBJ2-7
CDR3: CASSRGGTGRPYEQYF

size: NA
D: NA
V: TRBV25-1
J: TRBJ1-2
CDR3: CASSELGGNYGYTF

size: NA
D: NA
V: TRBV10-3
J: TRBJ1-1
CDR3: CASALNTEAFF

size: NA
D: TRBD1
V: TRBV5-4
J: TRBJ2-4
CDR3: CASSIPGQDLNIQYF

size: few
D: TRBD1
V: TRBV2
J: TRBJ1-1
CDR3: CASIRDRGTEAFF

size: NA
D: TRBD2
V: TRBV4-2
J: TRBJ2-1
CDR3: CASSQEGLAGFDEQFF

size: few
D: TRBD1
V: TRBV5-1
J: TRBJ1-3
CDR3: CASSYGQAGNTIYF

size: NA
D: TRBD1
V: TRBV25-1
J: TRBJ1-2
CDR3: CASSATSGTGVGGYTF

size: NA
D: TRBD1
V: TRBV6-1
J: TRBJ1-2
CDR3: CAARDRGKGGYTF

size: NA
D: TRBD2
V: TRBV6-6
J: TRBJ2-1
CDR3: CASSYGTSGNNEQFF

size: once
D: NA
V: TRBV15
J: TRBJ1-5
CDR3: CATSRVPGRSNQPQHF

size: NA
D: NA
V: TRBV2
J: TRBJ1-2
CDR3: CARRRAAGANYGYTF

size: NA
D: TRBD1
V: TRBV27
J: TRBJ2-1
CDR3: CASSFLPGQINEQFF

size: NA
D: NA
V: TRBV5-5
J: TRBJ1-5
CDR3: CASSVGTFDQPQHF

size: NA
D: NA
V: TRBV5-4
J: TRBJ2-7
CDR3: CASSLQGPLGEQYF

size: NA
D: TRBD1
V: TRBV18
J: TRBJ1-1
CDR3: CASSPLKGATEAFF

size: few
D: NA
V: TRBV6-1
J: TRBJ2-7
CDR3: CASSVTGIDGEQYF

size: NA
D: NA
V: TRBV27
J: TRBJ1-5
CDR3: CASSYKPGQPQHF

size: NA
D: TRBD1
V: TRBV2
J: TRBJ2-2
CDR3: CASSRGDRGAPGELFF